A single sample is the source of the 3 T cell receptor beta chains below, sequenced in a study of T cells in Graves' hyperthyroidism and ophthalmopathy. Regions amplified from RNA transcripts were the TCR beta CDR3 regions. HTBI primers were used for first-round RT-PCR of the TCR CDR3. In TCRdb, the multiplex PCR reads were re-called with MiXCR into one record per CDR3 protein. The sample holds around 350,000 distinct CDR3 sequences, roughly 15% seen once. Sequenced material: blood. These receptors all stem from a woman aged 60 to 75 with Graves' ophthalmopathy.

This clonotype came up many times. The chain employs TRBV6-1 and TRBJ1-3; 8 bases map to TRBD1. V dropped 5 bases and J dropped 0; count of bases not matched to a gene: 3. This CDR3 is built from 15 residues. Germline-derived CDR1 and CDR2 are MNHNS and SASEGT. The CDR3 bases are TGTGCCAGCAGTCTGGGACAGGCCTCTGGAAACACCATATATTTT. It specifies CASSLGQASGNTIYF.

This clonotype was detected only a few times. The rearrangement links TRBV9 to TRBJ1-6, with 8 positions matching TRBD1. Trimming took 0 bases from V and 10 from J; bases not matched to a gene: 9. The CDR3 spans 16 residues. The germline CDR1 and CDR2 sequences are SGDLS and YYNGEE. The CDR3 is CASSVDPGGAGSPLHF. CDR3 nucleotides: TGTGCCAGCAGCGTAGACCCAGGGGGCGCCGGGTCACCCCTCCACTTT.

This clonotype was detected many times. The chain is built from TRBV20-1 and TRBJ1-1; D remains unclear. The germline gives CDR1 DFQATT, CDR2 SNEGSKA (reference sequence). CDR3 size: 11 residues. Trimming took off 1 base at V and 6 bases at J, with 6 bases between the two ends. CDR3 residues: CSARVQAEAFF. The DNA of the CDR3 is TGCAGTGCTAGAGTACAAGCTGAAGCTTTCTTT.